Listed below are T cell receptor beta chains from one sample, sequenced in a study of OX40 agonist ivuxolimab in advanced cancers. The assay was immunoSEQ multiplex PCR, and TCRdb's table has in-frame clones only and misses some. The sample includes 70,000 to 90,000 clones, about 89% of them seen just once. The sample in question was CD4+ or CD8+ T cells sorted from blood, obtained in a trial of the OX40 agonist ivuxolimab. The receptors derive from an adult with an advanced solid tumor such as melanoma, head and neck, liver or kidney cancer. Each CDR3 is given with its conserved first and last residue. Each record gives: V gene, D gene, J gene, clone size, CDR3 protein, CDR3 DNA. D genes are given only for firm matches. A row's size may be missing; if present it is once, few, many or a size class.

V: TRBV19; D: NA; J: TRBJ2-2; size: once; CDR3: CASSPGGGSGELFF; DNA: TGTGCCAGTAGTCCCGGGGGCGGGAGTGGGGAGCTGTTTTTT
V: TRBV7-9; D: NA; J: TRBJ2-2; size: NA; CDR3: CASSRQLEGSLNTGELFF; DNA: TGTGCCAGCAGCAGACAGCTTGAGGGATCCTTGAACACCGGGGAGCTGTTTTTT
V: TRBV5-6; D: TRBD2; J: TRBJ2-7; size: NA; CDR3: CASSLYVIGSGSRYEQYF; DNA: TGTGCCAGCAGCTTATATGTAATAGGTAGCGGGAGTAGGTACGAGCAGTACTTC
V: TRBV18; D: NA; J: TRBJ1-1; size: NA; CDR3: CASSPLGIQGGTEAFF; DNA: TGTGCCAGCTCACCACTTGGTATACAGGGTGGAACTGAAGCTTTCTTT
V: TRBV6-5; D: NA; J: TRBJ2-2; size: NA; CDR3: CASSYSGRGNTGELFF; DNA: TGTGCCAGCAGTTACTCAGGCAGGGGGAACACCGGGGAGCTGTTTTTT
V: TRBV19; D: NA; J: TRBJ2-2; size: NA; CDR3: CASSIAGPWHTGELFF; DNA: TGTGCCAGTAGTATAGCAGGTCCCTGGCACACCGGGGAGCTGTTTTTT
V: TRBV15; D: NA; J: TRBJ2-6; size: NA; CDR3: CATSRDRGSSGANVLTF; DNA: TGTGCCACCAGCAGAGATAGGGGGAGCTCTGGGGCCAACGTCCTGACTTTC
V: TRBV14; D: TRBD1; J: TRBJ2-5; size: once; CDR3: CASSYGQGETQYF; DNA: TGTGCCAGCAGCTACGGACAGGGGGAGACCCAGTACTTC
V: TRBV5-1; D: NA; J: TRBJ1-5; size: NA; CDR3: CASSLEGGFQPQHF; DNA: TGCGCCAGCAGCTTGGAGGGAGGGTTTCAGCCCCAGCATTTT
V: TRBV10-2; D: TRBD1; J: TRBJ2-7; size: NA; CDR3: CASSEGTGWYEQYF; DNA: TGCGCCAGCAGTGAGGGGACAGGGTGGTACGAGCAGTACTTC
V: TRBV25-1; D: TRBD1; J: TRBJ2-3; size: NA; CDR3: CASSDLRGTADTQYF; DNA: TGTGCCAGCAGTGACCTCAGGGGGACAGCAGATACGCAGTATTTT
V: TRBV6-5; D: TRBD1; J: TRBJ1-5; size: NA; CDR3: CASTTGDQPQHF; DNA: TGTGCCAGCACTACAGGGGATCAGCCCCAGCATTTT
V: TRBV5-1; D: TRBD2; J: TRBJ2-5; size: NA; CDR3: CASKTSGLQETQYF; DNA: TGCGCCAGCAAAACTAGCGGATTACAAGAGACCCAGTACTTC
V: TRBV7-9; D: NA; J: TRBJ2-7; size: NA; CDR3: CASSFTQGGYEQYF; DNA: TGTGCCAGCAGCTTTACCCAGGGAGGCTACGAGCAGTACTTC
V: TRBV19; D: NA; J: TRBJ2-3; size: NA; CDR3: CASSGGGASTDTQYF; DNA: TGTGCCAGTAGTGGAGGGGGGGCTAGCACAGATACGCAGTATTTT
V: TRBV27; D: NA; J: TRBJ2-3; size: NA; CDR3: CASSPSNRDTQYF; DNA: TGTGCCAGCAGCCCATCAAATCGAGATACGCAGTATTTT
V: TRBV6-5; D: NA; J: TRBJ2-1; size: NA; CDR3: CASTDSWGSYNEQFF; DNA: TGTGCCAGCACCGACTCCTGGGGTTCCTACAATGAGCAGTTCTTC
V: TRBV7-2; D: NA; J: TRBJ2-7; size: NA; CDR3: CASSLWDEQYF; DNA: TGTGCCAGCAGCTTGTGGGACGAGCAGTACTTC
V: TRBV29-1; D: NA; J: TRBJ2-3; size: once; CDR3: CSVDGSTLASTDTQYF; DNA: TGCAGCGTTGATGGATCTACACTGGCTAGCACAGATACGCAGTATTTT
V: TRBV27; D: TRBD1; J: TRBJ1-2; size: NA; CDR3: CASSSQGAGYGYTF; DNA: TGTGCCAGCAGTTCACAGGGGGCCGGCTATGGCTACACCTTC
V: TRBV7-2; D: NA; J: TRBJ1-5; size: NA; CDR3: CASSPHGQGSNQPQHF; DNA: TGTGCCAGCAGCCCCCACGGCCAGGGCAGCAATCAGCCCCAGCATTTT
V: TRBV18; D: TRBD2; J: TRBJ2-5; size: NA; CDR3: CASSPGTSPSVAQYF; DNA: TGTGCCAGCTCACCCGGGACTAGCCCTTCGGTGGCCCAGTACTTC
V: TRBV10-1; D: NA; J: TRBJ2-7; size: many; CDR3: CASGISQGEQYF; DNA: TGCGCCAGCGGGATCTCCCAGGGGGAGCAGTACTTC
V: TRBV13; D: TRBD1; J: TRBJ1-2; size: NA; CDR3: CASSSRDRYHYGYTF; DNA: TGTGCCAGCAGCTCAAGGGACAGGTACCACTATGGCTACACCTTC
V: TRBV11-2; D: NA; J: TRBJ1-2; size: NA; CDR3: CASSLVPRNHGYTF; DNA: TGTGCCAGCAGCTTAGTACCCAGGAACCATGGCTACACCTTC
V: TRBV7-2; D: NA; J: TRBJ1-5; size: NA; CDR3: CASSPGSYQPQHF; DNA: TGTGCCAGCAGTCCCGGGAGTTATCAGCCCCAGCATTTT
V: TRBV7-9; D: NA; J: TRBJ2-1; size: NA; CDR3: CASSFGSSHNEQFF; DNA: TGTGCCAGCAGCTTCGGGAGCTCCCACAATGAGCAGTTCTTC
V: TRBV5-1; D: TRBD2; J: TRBJ2-3; size: NA; CDR3: CASSLKTSGWTISTDTQYF; DNA: TGCGCCAGCAGCCTCAAAACTAGCGGGTGGACAATAAGCACAGATACGCAGTATTTT
V: TRBV10-3; D: TRBD1; J: TRBJ2-7; size: NA; CDR3: CASGGDSYYEQYF; DNA: TGTGCCAGCGGTGGGGACAGTTACTACGAGCAGTACTTC
V: TRBV14; D: TRBD1; J: TRBJ2-7; size: NA; CDR3: CASSHGTGGRYEQYF; DNA: TGTGCCAGCAGCCATGGGACAGGAGGGAGATACGAGCAGTACTTC
V: TRBV18; D: NA; J: TRBJ1-3; size: once; CDR3: CASSPASSGNTIYF; DNA: TGTGCCAGCTCACCCGCCTCCTCTGGAAACACCATATATTTT
V: TRBV6-5; D: NA; J: TRBJ2-7; size: NA; CDR3: CASSYSRAHEQYF; DNA: TGTGCCAGCAGTTACTCAAGGGCCCACGAGCAGTACTTC
V: TRBV4-2; D: TRBD1; J: TRBJ2-1; size: NA; CDR3: CASSQVDRDNYNEQFF; DNA: TGTGCCAGCAGCCAGGTCGACAGGGACAACTACAATGAGCAGTTCTTC
V: TRBV5-1; D: TRBD1; J: TRBJ1-4; size: NA; CDR3: CASSLGTGQNEKLFF; DNA: TGCGCCAGCAGCCTTGGGACAGGCCAGAATGAAAAACTGTTTTTT
V: TRBV6-5; D: NA; J: TRBJ2-7; size: NA; CDR3: CASRSQVKNEQYF; DNA: TGTGCCAGCAGGTCACAGGTGAAAAACGAGCAGTACTTC
V: TRBV2; D: NA; J: TRBJ2-5; size: NA; CDR3: CASSERGRETQYF; DNA: TGTGCCAGCAGTGAACGTGGAAGGGAGACCCAGTACTTC
V: TRBV7-9; D: NA; J: TRBJ2-7; size: NA; CDR3: CASSLGGILSEQYF; DNA: TGTGCCAGCAGCTTAGGGGGAATATTGAGCGAGCAGTACTTC
V: TRBV15; D: TRBD2; J: TRBJ2-7; size: NA; CDR3: CATSRVGGRRSYEQYF; DNA: TGTGCCACCAGCAGAGTCGGCGGGAGGAGGTCCTACGAGCAGTACTTC
V: TRBV30; D: NA; J: TRBJ2-1; size: NA; CDR3: CAWALSNEQFF; DNA: TGTGCCTGGGCCCTATCCAATGAGCAGTTCTTC
V: TRBV18; D: NA; J: TRBJ2-7; size: NA; CDR3: CASSPQGESHEQYF; DNA: TGTGCCAGCTCACCACAGGGAGAATCCCACGAGCAGTACTTC
V: TRBV19; D: TRBD1; J: TRBJ1-5; size: once; CDR3: CASSPLDRGLSGNQPQHF; DNA: TGTGCCAGTAGCCCTTTGGACAGGGGGCTATCTGGCAATCAGCCCCAGCATTTT
V: TRBV14; D: TRBD1; J: TRBJ2-1; size: NA; CDR3: CASSSRDRGLVGEQFF; DNA: TGTGCCAGCAGCAGCCGGGACAGGGGTTTAGTCGGTGAGCAGTTCTTC
V: TRBV2; D: NA; J: TRBJ1-4; size: NA; CDR3: CASSPVGNNEKLFF; DNA: TGTGCCAGCAGCCCGGTCGGTAATAATGAAAAACTGTTTTTT
V: TRBV7-6; D: TRBD2; J: TRBJ2-7; size: NA; CDR3: CASSLGRRTSVPHEQYF; DNA: TGTGCCAGCAGCCTAGGGCGGCGGACTAGCGTCCCCCACGAGCAGTACTTC